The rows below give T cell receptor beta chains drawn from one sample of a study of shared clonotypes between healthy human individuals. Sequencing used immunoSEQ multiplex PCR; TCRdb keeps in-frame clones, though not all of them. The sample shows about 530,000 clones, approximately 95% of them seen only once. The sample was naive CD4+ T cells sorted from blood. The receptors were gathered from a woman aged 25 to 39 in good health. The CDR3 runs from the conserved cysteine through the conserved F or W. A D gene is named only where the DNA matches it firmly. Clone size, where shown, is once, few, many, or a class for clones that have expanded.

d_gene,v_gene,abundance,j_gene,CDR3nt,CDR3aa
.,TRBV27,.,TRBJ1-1,TGTGCCAGCACTGACAGGCCTGCCGGCACTGAAGCTTTCTTT,CASTDRPAGTEAFF
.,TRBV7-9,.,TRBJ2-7,TGTGCCAGCAGCACCATCCTGACAGAGTCTCCTTACGAGCAGTACTTC,CASSTILTESPYEQYF
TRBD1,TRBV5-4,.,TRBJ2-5,TGTGCCAGCAGCTTGTTTGGGACAGGGCAAGAGACCCAGTACTTC,CASSLFGTGQETQYF
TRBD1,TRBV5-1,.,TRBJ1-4,TGCGCCAGCAGCTTCGACCGACAGGGATCTTTAGGAACTAATGAAAAACTGTTTTTT,CASSFDRQGSLGTNEKLFF
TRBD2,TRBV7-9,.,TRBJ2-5,TGTGCCAGCAGCTTAGGGGGCGGGAGCCGAGTCCAGTACTTC,CASSLGGGSRVQYF
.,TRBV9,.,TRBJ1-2,TGTGCCAGCAGCGGAGGGGACGAGGGTGGTTATGGCTACACCTTC,CASSGGDEGGYGYTF
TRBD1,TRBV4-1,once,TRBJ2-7,TGCGCCAGCAGCAGGGAAGGGACAGTGAGCTCCTACGAGCAGTACTTC,CASSREGTVSSYEQYF
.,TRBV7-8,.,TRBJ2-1,TGTGCCAGCAGCCCACCGCGCAGCTCCTACAATGAGCAGTTCTTC,CASSPPRSSYNEQFF
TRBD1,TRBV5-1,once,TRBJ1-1,TGCGCCAGCAGCTTGGCCGTGACAGGGTTAGCTGAAGCTTTCTTT,CASSLAVTGLAEAFF
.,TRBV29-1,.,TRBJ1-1,TGCAGCGTTGAAAGCGCCGGCACTGAAGCTTTCTTT,CSVESAGTEAFF
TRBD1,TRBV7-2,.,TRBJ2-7,TGTGCCAGCAGCTTAGAGGGGGCTGCCTTACGCGAGCAGTACTTC,CASSLEGAALREQYF
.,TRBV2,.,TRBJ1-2,TGTGCCAGCAGTGCTCCCGGTGGGGGCTACACCTTC,CASSAPGGGYTF
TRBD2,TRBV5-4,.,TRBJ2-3,TGTGCCAGCAGCTCGAAGACTAGCGGGGAAACAGATACGCAGTATTTT,CASSSKTSGETDTQYF
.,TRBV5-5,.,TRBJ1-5,TGTGCCAGCAGCTTGGGAGAGCGCGCAGCATCCCAGCCCCAGCATTTT,CASSLGERAASQPQHF
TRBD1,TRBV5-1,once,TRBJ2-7,TGCGCCAGCAGCTCACAGGGGCCTGGCTACGAGCAGTACTTC,CASSSQGPGYEQYF
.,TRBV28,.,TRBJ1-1,TGTGCCAGCAGTGATACTCCGGGACACAGGAACACTGAAGCTTTCTTT,CASSDTPGHRNTEAFF
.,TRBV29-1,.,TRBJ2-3,TGCAGCGTTGAAGTGGGTTGGTTCACAGATACGCAGTATTTT,CSVEVGWFTDTQYF
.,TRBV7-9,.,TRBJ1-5,TGTGCCAGCAGCCAAACGGGGGTTGGAAGCAATCAGCCCCAGCATTTT,CASSQTGVGSNQPQHF
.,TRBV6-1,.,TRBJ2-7,TGTGCCAGCAGTGAAACGCCGGGAAGCTCCTACGAGCAGTACTTC,CASSETPGSSYEQYF
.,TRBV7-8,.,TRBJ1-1,TGTGCCAGCAGCTTAGCGAGTCTGATGAACACTGAAGCTTTCTTT,CASSLASLMNTEAFF
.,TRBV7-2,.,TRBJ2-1,TGTGCCAGCAGCTTAGGAGGGAGTAAGACTGAGCAGTTCTTC,CASSLGGSKTEQFF
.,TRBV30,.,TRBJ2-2,TGTGCCTGGAGCGCTCCTGGGCCCGCCGGGGAGCTGTTTTTT,CAWSAPGPAGELFF
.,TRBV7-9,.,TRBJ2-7,TGTGCCAGCAGCTTAGTGGCGGGAAGCTCCTACGAGCAGTACTTC,CASSLVAGSSYEQYF
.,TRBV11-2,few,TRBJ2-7,TGTGCCAGCAGCTTAGTACAGGATCGGCCCTACGAGCAGTACTTC,CASSLVQDRPYEQYF
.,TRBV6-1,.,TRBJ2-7,TGTGCCAGCAGTCAAGCTAGAGCACCACTCTCCTACGAGCAGTACTTC,CASSQARAPLSYEQYF
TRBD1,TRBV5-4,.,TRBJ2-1,TGTGCCAGCAGCTTGACTACAGGGGCTGAGCAGTTCTTC,CASSLTTGAEQFF
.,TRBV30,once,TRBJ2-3,TGTGCCTGGAGTGAGACGGCCCTCACAGATACGCAGTATTTT,CAWSETALTDTQYF
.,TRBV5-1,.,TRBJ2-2,TGCGCCAGCAGCTTGGCTCTAGTCCCGAACACCGGGGAGCTGTTTTTT,CASSLALVPNTGELFF
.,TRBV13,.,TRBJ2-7,TGTGCCAGCAGCCCCAGGGACGGTTCCTACGAGCAGTACTTC,CASSPRDGSYEQYF
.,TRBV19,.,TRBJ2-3,TGTGCCAGTAGTATAGTTAGTCAGGGTATATCAGATACGCAGTATTTT,CASSIVSQGISDTQYF
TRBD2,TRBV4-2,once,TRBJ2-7,TGTGCCAGCAGCCAAGATCGTCAGCTAGCGGGAGGCTCCTACGAGCAGTACTTC,CASSQDRQLAGGSYEQYF
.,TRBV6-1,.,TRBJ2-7,TGTGCCAGCAGTACGGACAGTGCCTACGAGCAGTACTTC,CASSTDSAYEQYF
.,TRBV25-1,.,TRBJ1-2,TGTGCCAGCAGTGAATATGTCGGGCCGGAAGCCCTCTATGGCTACACCTTC,CASSEYVGPEALYGYTF
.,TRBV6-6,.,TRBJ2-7,TGTGCCAGCAGCCCAAGGGGGTACGAGCAGTACTTC,CASSPRGYEQYF
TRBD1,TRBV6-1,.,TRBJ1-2,TGTGCCAGCGACCTCAGGGGGATCTATGGCTACACCTTC,CASDLRGIYGYTF
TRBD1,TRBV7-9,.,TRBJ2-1,TGTGCCAGCAGCTTAGCGCTAAGGGGGCCTGAGCAGTTCTTC,CASSLALRGPEQFF
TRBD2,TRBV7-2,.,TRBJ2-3,TGTGCCAGCAGCTCCGACTTACTAGCGACTAGCACAGATACGCAGTATTTT,CASSSDLLATSTDTQYF
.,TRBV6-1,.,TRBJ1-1,TGTGCCAGCAGTGCCGGGACCACTGAAGCTTTCTTT,CASSAGTTEAFF
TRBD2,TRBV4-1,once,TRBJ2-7,TGCGCCAGCAGCCACACTAGCGGGAGCTCCTACGAGCAGTACTTC,CASSHTSGSSYEQYF
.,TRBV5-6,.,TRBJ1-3,TGTGCCAGCAGTTTTAGGGGTAGGACCCGAAACACCATATATTTT,CASSFRGRTRNTIYF
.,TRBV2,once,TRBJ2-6,TGTGCCGGGGTAACAGTCTCTGGGGCCAACGTCCTGACTTTC,CAGVTVSGANVLTF
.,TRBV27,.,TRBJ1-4,TGTGCCACCAGGAAGGGGAGCGTGGCTAATGAAAAACTGTTTTTT,CATRKGSVANEKLFF
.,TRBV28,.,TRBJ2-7,TGTGCCAGCAGACCCCGCCCAGTCTCTGTACAGAAGAGCTCCTACGAGCAGTACTTC,CASRPRPVSVQKSSYEQYF
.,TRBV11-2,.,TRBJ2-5,TGTGCCAGCAGCTTAAACAGGAACGGGGGTGGAGAGACCCAGTACTTC,CASSLNRNGGGETQYF
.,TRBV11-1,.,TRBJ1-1,TGTGCCAGCAGCCCCAGACAGGATCGCACTGAAGCTTTCTTT,CASSPRQDRTEAFF
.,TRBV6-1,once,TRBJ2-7,TGTGCCAGCAGTGGGGAGCCGCTTGGGGAGCAGTACTTC,CASSGEPLGEQYF
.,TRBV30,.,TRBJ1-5,TGTGCGACTAGGGCCGGATGGGACCAGCCCCAGCATTTT,CATRAGWDQPQHF
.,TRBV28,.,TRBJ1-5,TGTGCCAGCAGTCGGGGGCTGCCCAATCAGCCCCAGCATTTT,CASSRGLPNQPQHF
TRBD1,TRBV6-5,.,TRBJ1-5,TGTGCCAGCAGTTACTCCGGGACAGGGGGCTCGCCCCAGCATTTT,CASSYSGTGGSPQHF
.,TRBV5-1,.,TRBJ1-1,TGCGCCAGCAGCTTGGGGCTGGGGGCGAACACTGAAGCTTTCTTT,CASSLGLGANTEAFF
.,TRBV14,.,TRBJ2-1,TGTGCCAGCAGCCAAAGGCCCATGGCGGTCATATACAATGAGCAGTTCTTC,CASSQRPMAVIYNEQFF
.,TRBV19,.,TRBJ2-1,TGTGCCAGTAGTATGGCCGGGAGCTCCTACAATGAGCAGTTCTTC,CASSMAGSSYNEQFF
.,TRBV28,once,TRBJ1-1,TGTGCCAGCAGAAACTCACACCTCTCGATGGGAGGGCCGAACACTGAAGCTTTCTTT,CASRNSHLSMGGPNTEAFF